The present TCR beta chain was sequenced within a study of blood T cell repertoires in COVID-19. Study background: Whether acute or convalescent, the COVID-19 samples came from the United States, Italy and Spain. Sample material is recorded as cDNA or gDNA derived from T cells, B-cell-depleted T cells, or PBMCs.

How the authors handled the data: Reference gene primer amplification gave estimated nucleated cell counts. Clones were read by immunoSEQ multiplex PCR, and TCRdb kept only the in-frame ones, dropping some. The D gene and trimming were derived from the DNA, and the V and J assignments and clone size from that table. The table has 200,000 to 300,000 clones, approximately 84% seen once. V lost 2 bases, J lost 4 bases, and 14 bases lay in between. Germline-derived CDR1 and CDR2 are SGHDN and FVKESK. This CDR3 has 15 residues. The clonotype comes from a man aged 45-65 years with acute or convalescent COVID-19. Sequencing was performed on peripheral blood. V gene TRBV14 combines with J gene TRBJ2-5, with D perhaps TRBD1 (6 bases). The CDR3 DNA sequence: TGTGCCAGCAGCCAACGGGACATTGTTCGAGAGACCCAGTACTTC. It translates to CASSQRDIVRETQYF. Supplemented by reference TRBV14 and TRBJ2-5, the full variable domain reads EAGVTQFPSHSVIEKGQTVTLRCDPISGHDNLYWYRRVMGKEIKFLLHFVKESKQDESGMPNNRFLAERTGGTYSTLKVQPAELEDSGVYFCASSQRDIVRETQYFGPGTRLLVL.